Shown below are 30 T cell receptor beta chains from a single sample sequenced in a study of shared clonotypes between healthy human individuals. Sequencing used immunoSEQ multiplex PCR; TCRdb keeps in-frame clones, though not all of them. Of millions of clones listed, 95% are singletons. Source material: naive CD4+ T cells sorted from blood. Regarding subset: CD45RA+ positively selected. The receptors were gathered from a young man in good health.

The CDR3 here is CASSLGSLTRSYEQYF. The CDR3 bases are TGTGCCAGCAGCTTAGGGAGCCTGACACGCTCCTACGAGCAGTACTTC. The V and J genes are TRBV7-9 and TRBJ2-7; no reliable D call. Germline values: CDR1 SEHNR, CDR2 FQNEAQ (reference sequence). V was shortened by 1 base and J by 0 bases, with 13 bases between the two germline ends. The CDR3 extends over 16 amino acids. Together with reference TRBV7-9 and TRBJ2-7, the CDR3 gives the full variable domain: DTGVSQNPRHKITKRGQNVTFRCDPISEHNRLYWYRQTLGQGPEFLTYFQNEAQLEKSRLLSDRFSAERPKGSFSTLEIQRTEQGDSAMYLCASSLGSLTRSYEQYFGPGTRLTVT.

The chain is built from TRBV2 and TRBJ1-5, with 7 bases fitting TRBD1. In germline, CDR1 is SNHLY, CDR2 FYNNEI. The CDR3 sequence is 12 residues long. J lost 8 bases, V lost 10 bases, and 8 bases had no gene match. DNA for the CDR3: TGTGCCACCAGGGGGAGTAAGGAGCCCCAGCATTTT. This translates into CATRGSKEPQHF.

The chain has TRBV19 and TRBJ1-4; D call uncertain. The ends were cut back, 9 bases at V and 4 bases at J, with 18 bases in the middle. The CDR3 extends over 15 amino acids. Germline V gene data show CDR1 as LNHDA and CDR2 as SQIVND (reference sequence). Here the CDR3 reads CASCYAGGRNEKLFF. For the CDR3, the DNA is TGTGCCAGCTGCTACGCGGGCGGACGTAATGAAAAACTGTTTTTT. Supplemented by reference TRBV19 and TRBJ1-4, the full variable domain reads DGGITQSPKYLFRKEGQNVTLSCEQNLNHDAMYWYRQDPGQGLRLIYYSQIVNDFQKGDIAEGYSVSREKKESFPLTVTSAQKNPTAFYLCASCYAGGRNEKLFFGSGTQLSVL.

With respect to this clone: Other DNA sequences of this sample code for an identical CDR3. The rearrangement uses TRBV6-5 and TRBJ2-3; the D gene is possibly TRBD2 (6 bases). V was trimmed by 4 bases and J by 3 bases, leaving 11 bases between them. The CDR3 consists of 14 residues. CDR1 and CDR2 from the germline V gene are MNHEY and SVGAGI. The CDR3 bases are TGTGCCAGCAGTTCGTCGACTAGAACAGATACGCAGTATTTT. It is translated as CASSSSTRTDTQYF.

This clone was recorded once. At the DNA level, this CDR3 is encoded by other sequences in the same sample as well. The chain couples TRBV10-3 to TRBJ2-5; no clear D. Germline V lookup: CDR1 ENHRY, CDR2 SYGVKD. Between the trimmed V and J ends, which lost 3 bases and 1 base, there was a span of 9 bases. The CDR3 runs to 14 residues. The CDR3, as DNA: TGTGCCATCAGTGAAGGCACTGGCCAAGAGACCCAGTACTTC. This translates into CAISEGTGQETQYF.

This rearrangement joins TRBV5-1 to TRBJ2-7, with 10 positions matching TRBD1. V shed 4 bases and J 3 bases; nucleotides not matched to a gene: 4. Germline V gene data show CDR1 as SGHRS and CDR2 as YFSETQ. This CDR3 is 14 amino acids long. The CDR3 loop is CASSHGTGVYEQYF. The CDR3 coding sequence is TGCGCCAGCAGCCACGGGACAGGGGTCTACGAGCAGTACTTC. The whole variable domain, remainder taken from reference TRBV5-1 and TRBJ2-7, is KAGVTQTPRYLIKTRGQQVTLSCSPISGHRSVSWYQQTPGQGLQFLFEYFSETQRNKGNFPGRFSGRQFSNSRSEMNVSTLELGDSALYLCASSHGTGVYEQYFGPGTRLTVT.

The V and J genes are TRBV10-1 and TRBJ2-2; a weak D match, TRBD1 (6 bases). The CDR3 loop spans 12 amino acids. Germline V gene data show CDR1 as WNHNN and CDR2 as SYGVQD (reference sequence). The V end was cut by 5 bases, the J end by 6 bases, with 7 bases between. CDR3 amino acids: CASSTGSGELFF. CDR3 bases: TGCGCCAGCAGTACAGGGTCCGGGGAGCTGTTTTTT.

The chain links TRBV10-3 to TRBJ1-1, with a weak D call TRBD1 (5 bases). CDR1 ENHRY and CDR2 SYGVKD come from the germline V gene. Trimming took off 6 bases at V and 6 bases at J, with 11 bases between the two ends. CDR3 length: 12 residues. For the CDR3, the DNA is TGTGCCATCAGGGGGGACGGGCCTGAAGCTTTCTTT. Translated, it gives CAIRGDGPEAFF.

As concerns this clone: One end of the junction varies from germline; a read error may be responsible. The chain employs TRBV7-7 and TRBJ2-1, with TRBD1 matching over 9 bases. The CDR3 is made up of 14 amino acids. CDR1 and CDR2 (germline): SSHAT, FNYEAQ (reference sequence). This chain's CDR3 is CASSPGTGRDEQFF. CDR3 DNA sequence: TGTGCTAGCAGTCCCGGGACAGGGAGAGATGAGCAGTTCTTC.

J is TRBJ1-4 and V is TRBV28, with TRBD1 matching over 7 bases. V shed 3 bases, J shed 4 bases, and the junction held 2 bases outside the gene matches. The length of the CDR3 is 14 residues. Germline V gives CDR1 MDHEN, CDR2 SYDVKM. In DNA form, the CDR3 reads TGTGCCAGCAGTTTTCAGGGGGGTAATGAAAAACTGTTTTTT. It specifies CASSFQGGNEKLFF.

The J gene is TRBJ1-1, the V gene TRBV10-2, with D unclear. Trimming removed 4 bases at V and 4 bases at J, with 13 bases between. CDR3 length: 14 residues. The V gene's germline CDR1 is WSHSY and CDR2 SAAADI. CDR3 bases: TGCGCCAGCAGTGTAGACGGGTCCGCCACTGAAGCTTTCTTT. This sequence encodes CASSVDGSATEAFF.

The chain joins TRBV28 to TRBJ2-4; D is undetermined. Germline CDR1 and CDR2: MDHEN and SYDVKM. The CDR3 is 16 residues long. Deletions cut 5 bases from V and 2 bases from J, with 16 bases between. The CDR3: CASSVDHLGTKNIQYF. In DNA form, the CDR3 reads TGTGCCAGCAGTGTCGACCACCTAGGGACCAAAAACATTCAGTACTTC.

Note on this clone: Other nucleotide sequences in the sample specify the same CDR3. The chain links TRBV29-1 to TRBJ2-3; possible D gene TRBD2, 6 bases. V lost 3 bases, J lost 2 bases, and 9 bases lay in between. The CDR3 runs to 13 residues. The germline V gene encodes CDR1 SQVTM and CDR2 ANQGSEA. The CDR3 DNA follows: TGCAGCGTTGATCGGGGGTACACAGATACGCAGTATTTT. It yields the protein CSVDRGYTDTQYF.

CDR3 protein: CASSDDTLKPYGYTF. The CDR3 nucleotides read TGTGCCAGCAGTGACGACACGTTGAAACCTTATGGCTACACCTTC. The rearrangement uses TRBV6-4 and TRBJ1-2; no clear D. Germline CDR1 is MRHNA and CDR2 is SNTAGT. This CDR3 has 15 residues. Trimming removed 2 bases from V and 5 bases from J, with 15 bases in between.

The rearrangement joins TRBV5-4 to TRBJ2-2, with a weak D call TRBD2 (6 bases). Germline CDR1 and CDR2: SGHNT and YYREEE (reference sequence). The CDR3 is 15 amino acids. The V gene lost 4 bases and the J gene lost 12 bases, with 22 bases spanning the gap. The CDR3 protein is CASSEFGGIRGKLFF. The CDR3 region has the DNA TGTGCCAGCAGCGAATTTGGGGGGATTAGGGGAAAGCTGTTTTTT. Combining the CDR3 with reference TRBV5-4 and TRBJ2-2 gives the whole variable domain ETGVTQSPTHLIKTRGQQVTLRCSSQSGHNTVSWYQQALGQGPQFIFQYYREEENGRGNFPPRFSGLQFPNYSSELNVNALELDDSALYLCASSEFGGIRGKLFFGEGSRLTVL.

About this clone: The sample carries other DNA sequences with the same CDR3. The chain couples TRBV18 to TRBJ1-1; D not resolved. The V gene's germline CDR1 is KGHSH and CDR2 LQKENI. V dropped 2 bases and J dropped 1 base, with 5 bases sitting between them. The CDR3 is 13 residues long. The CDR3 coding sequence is TGTGCCAGCTCACCAGCTGAGAACACTGAAGCTTTCTTT. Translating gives CASSPAENTEAFF.

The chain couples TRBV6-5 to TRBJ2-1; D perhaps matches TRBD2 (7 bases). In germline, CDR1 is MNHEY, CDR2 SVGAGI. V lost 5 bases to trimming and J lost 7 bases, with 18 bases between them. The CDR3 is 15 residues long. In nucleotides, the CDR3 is TGTGCCAGCAGTCGGGGGGCCACCGGAGCAAATGAGCAGTTCTTC. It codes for CASSRGATGANEQFF.

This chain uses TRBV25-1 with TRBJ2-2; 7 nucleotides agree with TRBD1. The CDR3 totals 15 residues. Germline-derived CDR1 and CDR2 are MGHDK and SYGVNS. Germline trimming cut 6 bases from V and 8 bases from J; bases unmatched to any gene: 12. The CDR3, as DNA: TGTGCCAGCAGCCGACAGGGAAGGGATATAGGGGAGCTGTTTTTT. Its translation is CASSRQGRDIGELFF.

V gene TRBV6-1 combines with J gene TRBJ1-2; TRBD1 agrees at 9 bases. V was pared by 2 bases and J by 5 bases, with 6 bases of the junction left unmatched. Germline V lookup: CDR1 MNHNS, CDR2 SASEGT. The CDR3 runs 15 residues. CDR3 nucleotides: TGTGCCAGCAGTGAAATCACCGGGACAGGGTATGGCTACACCTTC. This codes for CASSEITGTGYGYTF.

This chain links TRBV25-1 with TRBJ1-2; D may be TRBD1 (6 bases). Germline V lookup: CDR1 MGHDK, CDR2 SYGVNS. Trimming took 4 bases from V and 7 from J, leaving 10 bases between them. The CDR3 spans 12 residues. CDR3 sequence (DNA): TGTGCCAGCAGTGTGGGGGCGGTTGGCTACACCTTC. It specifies CASSVGAVGYTF.

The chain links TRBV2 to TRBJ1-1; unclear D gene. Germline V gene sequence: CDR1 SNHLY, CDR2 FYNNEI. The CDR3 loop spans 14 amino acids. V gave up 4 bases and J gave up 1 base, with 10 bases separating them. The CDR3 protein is CASSARAGNTEAFF. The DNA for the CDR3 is TGTGCCAGCAGTGCCCGGGCGGGGAACACTGAAGCTTTCTTT.

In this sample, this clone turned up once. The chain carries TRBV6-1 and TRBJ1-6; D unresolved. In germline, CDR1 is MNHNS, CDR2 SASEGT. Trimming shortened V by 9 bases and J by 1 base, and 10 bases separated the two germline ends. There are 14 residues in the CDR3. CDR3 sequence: CASFVGSYNSPLHF. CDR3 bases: TGTGCCAGTTTTGTTGGGTCCTATAATTCACCCCTCCACTTT.

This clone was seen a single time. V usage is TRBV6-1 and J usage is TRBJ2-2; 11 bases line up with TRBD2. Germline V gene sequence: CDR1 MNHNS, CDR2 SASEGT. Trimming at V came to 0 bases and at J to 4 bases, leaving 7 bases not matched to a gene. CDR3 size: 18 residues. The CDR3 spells CASSEAELAGVGTGELFF. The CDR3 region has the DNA TGTGCCAGCAGTGAAGCCGAACTAGCGGGGGTGGGCACCGGGGAGCTGTTTTTT.

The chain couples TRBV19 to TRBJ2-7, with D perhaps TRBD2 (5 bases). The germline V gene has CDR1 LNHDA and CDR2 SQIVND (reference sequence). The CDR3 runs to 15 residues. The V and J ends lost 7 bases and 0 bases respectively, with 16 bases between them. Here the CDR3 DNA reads TGTGCCAGTAACCCCGGGAACCTTGGCTCCTACGAGCAGTACTTC. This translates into CASNPGNLGSYEQYF.

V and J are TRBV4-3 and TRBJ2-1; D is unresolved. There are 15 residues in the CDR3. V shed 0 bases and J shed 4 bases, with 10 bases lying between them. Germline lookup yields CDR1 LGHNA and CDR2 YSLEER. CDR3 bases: TGCGCCAGCAGCCAAGATGGCCTACCTTACAATGAGCAGTTCTTC. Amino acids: CASSQDGLPYNEQFF.

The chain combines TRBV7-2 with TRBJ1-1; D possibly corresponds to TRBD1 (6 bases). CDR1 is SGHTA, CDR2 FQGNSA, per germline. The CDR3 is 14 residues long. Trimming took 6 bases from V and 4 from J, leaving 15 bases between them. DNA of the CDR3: TGTGCCAGCAGATGGGGGCAGGGGAGCACTGAAGCTTTCTTT. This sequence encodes CASRWGQGSTEAFF.

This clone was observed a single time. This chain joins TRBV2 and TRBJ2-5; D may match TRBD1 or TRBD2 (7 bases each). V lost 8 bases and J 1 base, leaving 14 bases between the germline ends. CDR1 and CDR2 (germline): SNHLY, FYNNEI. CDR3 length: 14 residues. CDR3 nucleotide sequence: TGTGCCAGCGCAGGGGGGGCCCCCCAAGAGACCCAGTACTTC. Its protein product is CASAGGAPQETQYF. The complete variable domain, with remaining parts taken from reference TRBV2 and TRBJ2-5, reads EPEVTQTPSHQVTQMGQEVILRCVPISNHLYFYWYRQILGQKVEFLVSFYNNEISEKSEIFDDQFSVERPDGSNFTLKIRSTKLEDSAMYFCASAGGAPQETQYFGPGTRLLVL.

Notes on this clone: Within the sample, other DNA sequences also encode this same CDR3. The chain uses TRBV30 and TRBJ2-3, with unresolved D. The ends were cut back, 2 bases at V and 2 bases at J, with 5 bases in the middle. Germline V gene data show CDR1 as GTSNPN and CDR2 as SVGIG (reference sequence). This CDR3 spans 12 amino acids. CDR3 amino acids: CAWSSYTDTQYF. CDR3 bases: TGTGCCTGGAGTTCCTACACAGATACGCAGTATTTT.

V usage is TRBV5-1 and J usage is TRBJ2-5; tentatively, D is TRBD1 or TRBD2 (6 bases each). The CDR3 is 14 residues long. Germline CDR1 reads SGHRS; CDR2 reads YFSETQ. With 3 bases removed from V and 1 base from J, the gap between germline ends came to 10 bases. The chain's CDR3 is CASSSGARQETQYF. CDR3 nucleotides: TGCGCCAGCAGCTCGGGGGCACGCCAAGAGACCCAGTACTTC.

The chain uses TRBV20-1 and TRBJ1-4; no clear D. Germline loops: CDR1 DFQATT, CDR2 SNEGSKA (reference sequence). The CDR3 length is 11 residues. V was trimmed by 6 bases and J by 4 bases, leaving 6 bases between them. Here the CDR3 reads CSAPRNEKLFF. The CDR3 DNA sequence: TGCAGTGCCCCCCGTAATGAAAAACTGTTTTTT.